The 22 T cell receptor beta chains below were found in one sample sequenced in a study of shared clonotypes between healthy human individuals. Generated by immunoSEQ multiplex PCR, the TCRdb table keeps only in-frame clones and is missing some. The sample includes millions of clones, 85% to 95% seen only once; the top ten take about 1.1%. CD45RO-negative cells were positively selected for CCR7, leaving out terminally differentiated effector memory CD45RA+ cells. What was sequenced was naive CD8+ T cells sorted from blood. The receptors derive from a young man in good health.

This clone occurred once. The CDR3 sequence is CAWSVLNYSNEKLFF. Written as DNA, the CDR3 is TGTGCCTGGAGTGTACTAAATTACAGTAATGAAAAACTGTTTTTT. The chain combines TRBV30 with TRBJ1-4; D is undetermined. CDR1 is GTSNPN, CDR2 SVGIG, per germline (reference sequence). CDR3 size: 15 residues. Trimming took off 0 bases at V and 4 bases at J, with 12 bases between the two ends.

The chain carries TRBV11-2 and TRBJ2-7; D could derive from TRBD1 or TRBD2 (5 bases each). V was clipped by 1 base and J by 0 bases, with 13 bases between them. The CDR3 is made up of 16 amino acids. CDR1 and CDR2 (germline): SGHAT, FQNNGV. The CDR3 DNA follows: TGTGCCAGCAGCTTAGTCCCGGGACGGATCTCCTACGAGCAGTACTTC. This codes for CASSLVPGRISYEQYF. Full variable domain (rest looked up from reference TRBV11-2 and TRBJ2-7): EAGVAQSPRYKIIEKRQSVAFWCNPISGHATLYWYQQILGQGPKLLIQFQNNGVVDDSQLPKDRFSAERLKGVDSTLKIQPAKLEDSAVYLCASSLVPGRISYEQYFGPGTRLTVT.

This clone was counted a few times. One end of the junction varies from germline; a read error may be responsible. This rearrangement joins TRBV7-7 to TRBJ2-5, with a weak D call TRBD2 (5 bases). The CDR3 runs to 12 residues. Germline CDR1 is SSHAT and CDR2 is FNYEAQ (reference sequence). The CDR3, as DNA: TGTGCTAGCAGCCCTAGCCGAGAGACCCAGTACTTC. Amino acid sequence: CASSPSRETQYF.

The chain couples TRBV7-2 to TRBJ1-2, with a tentative D call TRBD1 (6 bases). Per the germline V gene, CDR1 is SGHTA and CDR2 is FQGNSA. There are 15 residues in the CDR3. Trimming left V 0 bases short and J 8 bases short, with 16 bases between. CDR3 loop: CASSLADSSPGGYTF. The CDR3 region has the DNA TGTGCCAGCAGCTTAGCGGACAGTTCCCCTGGAGGCTACACCTTC.

Details on this clone: Other DNA variants within this sample encode the same CDR3. The chain links TRBV7-2 to TRBJ2-3, with 7 positions matching TRBD2. This CDR3 has 15 residues. Germline V gene data show CDR1 as SGHTA and CDR2 as FQGNSA. Trimming removed 4 bases from V and 0 bases from J; junction bases left unmatched: 4. In DNA, the CDR3 is TGTGCCAGCAGCTCCGGGACTACAAGCACAGATACGCAGTATTTT. Translating it yields CASSSGTTSTDTQYF.

A remark on this clone: Other DNA sequences from this sample encode an identical CDR3 as well. The chain carries TRBV7-9 and TRBJ2-7, with a tentative D call TRBD1 (6 bases). In germline, CDR1 is SEHNR, CDR2 FQNEAQ (reference sequence). The CDR3 runs to 14 residues. V lost 3 bases to trimming and J lost 2 bases, with 11 bases between them. The CDR3 spells CASSLAGDPYEQYF. Here the CDR3 DNA reads TGTGCCAGCAGCTTGGCAGGGGACCCCTACGAGCAGTACTTC.

The chain carries TRBV2 and TRBJ1-2; no reliable D call. Trimming stripped 9 bases from V and 3 bases from J, with 17 bases between. CDR1 is SNHLY and CDR2 is FYNNEI in the germline V gene. The length of the CDR3 is 14 residues. The CDR3 sequence is CASFPRDTYYGYTF. DNA of the CDR3: TGTGCCAGTTTTCCGCGAGACACATACTATGGCTACACCTTC.

V is TRBV4-1 and J is TRBJ2-7; the match to TRBD2 covers 7 bases. This CDR3 contains 16 residues. The V segment lost 4 bases and the J segment 4 bases; nucleotides outside the gene matches: 13. From germline, CDR1 is MGHRA and CDR2 YSYEKL. The CDR3 here is CASSPTLDSGFYEQYF. Written as DNA, the CDR3 is TGCGCCAGCAGCCCCACTTTAGATAGCGGGTTTTACGAGCAGTACTTC.

V usage is TRBV5-6 and J usage is TRBJ2-7; no clear D gene. CDR3 length: 14 residues. Germline V gene lookup returns CDR1 SGHDT and CDR2 YYEEEE. V lost 1 base and J lost 4, with 12 bases in between. CDR3 protein: CASSLNPTPYEQYF. The CDR3 DNA is TGTGCCAGCAGCTTGAACCCGACACCATACGAGCAGTACTTC.

V usage is TRBV7-9 and J usage is TRBJ1-4; D call uncertain. V was cut by 5 bases and J by 3 bases, with 13 bases left in between. The CDR3 sequence is 15 residues long. Per germline, CDR1 SEHNR and CDR2 FQNEAQ (reference sequence). CDR3 nucleotide sequence: TGTGCCAGCAGCCCTTTCCTCGAGGCTAATGAAAAACTGTTTTTT. The encoded protein is CASSPFLEANEKLFF.

Remarks on this clone: Other DNA sequences in this sample translate to the same CDR3. The chain combines TRBV6-5 with TRBJ2-7; a possible D gene is TRBD1 (6 bases). Germline V gene lookup returns CDR1 MNHEY and CDR2 SVGAGI. V shed 6 bases and J shed 1 base, with 10 bases lying between them. CDR3 length equals 13 residues. CDR3 protein: CASSPGESYEQYF. CDR3 in DNA: TGTGCCAGCAGCCCAGGGGAATCCTACGAGCAGTACTTC.

J is TRBJ2-2 and V is TRBV19; 12 bases agree with TRBD1. The J segment lost 6 bases and the V segment lost 1 base, leaving 3 bases of the junction unmatched. The CDR3 extends over 16 amino acids. Germline assignment: CDR1 LNHDA and CDR2 SQIVND (reference sequence). CDR3 sequence (DNA): TGTGCCAGTAGTATAGGGGACAGGGGGCCCCCCGGGGAGCTGTTTTTT. Amino acids: CASSIGDRGPPGELFF. Filled out from reference TRBV19 and TRBJ2-2, the complete variable domain reads DGGITQSPKYLFRKEGQNVTLSCEQNLNHDAMYWYRQDPGQGLRLIYYSQIVNDFQKGDIAEGYSVSREKKESFPLTVTSAQKNPTAFYLCASSIGDRGPPGELFFGEGSRLTVL.

The chain combines TRBV11-1 with TRBJ2-7; D is perhaps TRBD1 or TRBD2 (6 bases each). The CDR3 totals 15 residues. Germline V gene data show CDR1 as SGHAT and CDR2 as FQDESV (reference sequence). The V end was cut by 5 bases, the J end by 3 bases, with 17 bases between. The DNA for the CDR3 is TGTGCCAGCAGCCCGCCACTGCGGGACAACTACGAGCAGTACTTC. Its translation is CASSPPLRDNYEQYF.

This sequence joins TRBV11-1 and TRBJ1-2; D gene ambiguous. The germline CDR1 and CDR2 sequences are SGHAT and FQDESV (reference sequence). The germline V and J ends were trimmed by 5 bases and 5 bases, with 15 bases remaining between them. The CDR3 loop spans 14 amino acids. In nucleotides, the CDR3 is TGTGCCAGCAGCCCATCGGACGGACCTTATGGCTACACCTTC. Translation gives CASSPSDGPYGYTF.

A word on this clone: Other DNA variants within this sample encode the same CDR3. The rearrangement links TRBV29-1 to TRBJ2-7; a possible D gene is TRBD1 (6 bases). The CDR3 is 12 residues long. Germline V lookup: CDR1 SQVTM, CDR2 ANQGSEA. Trimming shortened V by 4 bases and J by 3 bases, and 10 bases separated the two germline ends. CDR3 nucleotide sequence: TGCAGCGTTGTCGAAGGGGGCTACGAGCAGTACTTC. It translates to CSVVEGGYEQYF.

On this clone: Other DNA sequences in this sample translate to the same CDR3. The V call is TRBV7-9, the J call TRBJ1-1; unclear D gene. V shed 0 bases and J shed 4 bases, with 3 bases lying between them. Germline CDR1 reads SEHNR; CDR2 reads FQNEAQ (reference sequence). The CDR3 has 12 amino acids. Here the CDR3 reads CASSLAPTEAFF. The CDR3 DNA reads as TGTGCCAGCAGCTTAGCCCCCACTGAAGCTTTCTTT.

The rearrangement joins TRBV25-1 to TRBJ2-1, with D perhaps TRBD1 (5 bases). This CDR3 spans 13 amino acids. The V gene's germline CDR1 is MGHDK and CDR2 SYGVNS. V was pared by 7 bases and J by 2 bases, with 9 bases between. CDR3 residues: CASTRETYNEQFF. CDR3 nucleotides: TGTGCCAGCACCAGGGAAACCTACAATGAGCAGTTCTTC.

This rearrangement joins TRBV18 to TRBJ1-1; a possible D gene is TRBD1 (5 bases). The CDR3 totals 16 residues. Germline assignment: CDR1 KGHSH and CDR2 LQKENI. V was cut by 0 bases and J by 1 base, with 12 bases left in between. DNA for the CDR3: TGTGCCAGCTCACCACCTTGGGGGGTTGAGAACACTGAAGCTTTCTTT. This translates into CASSPPWGVENTEAFF.

The chain has TRBV7-9 and TRBJ1-2; D call uncertain. Deletions cut 2 bases from V and 8 bases from J, with 6 bases between. CDR1 and CDR2 (germline): SEHNR, FQNEAQ (reference sequence). CDR3 length: 11 residues. As DNA, the CDR3 is TGTGCCAGCAGCTTATACGAAGGCTACACCTTC. Its protein product is CASSLYEGYTF.

The rearrangement uses TRBV19 and TRBJ2-1; D call uncertain. The CDR3 is 14 amino acids. Trimming left V 3 bases short and J 5 bases short, with 11 bases between. The germline V gene has CDR1 LNHDA and CDR2 SQIVND (reference sequence). DNA of the CDR3: TGTGCCAGTAGTATCCTACTCTTAAACAATGAGCAGTTCTTC. It is translated as CASSILLLNNEQFF.

A note on this clone: This same CDR3 is encoded by further DNA sequences in the sample. The V gene is TRBV18, the J gene TRBJ2-7; D may be TRBD2 (5 bases). The CDR3 consists of 13 residues. Germline V gives CDR1 KGHSH, CDR2 LQKENI. V lost 3 bases and J 1 base, leaving 7 bases between the germline ends. CDR3 sequence: CASSPGLSYEQYF. The CDR3 nucleotides read TGTGCCAGCTCACCCGGACTGTCCTACGAGCAGTACTTC.

The J gene is TRBJ2-3, the V gene TRBV7-9; D uncertain. The CDR3 covers 14 residues. V was shortened by 5 bases and J by 2 bases, with 11 bases between the two germline ends. Germline CDR1 and CDR2: SEHNR and FQNEAQ (reference sequence). CDR3 protein: CASSAPADTDTQYF. CDR3 DNA sequence: TGTGCCAGCAGCGCCCCGGCAGACACAGATACGCAGTATTTT.